The TCR beta chain described here comes from a study of cytomegalovirus exposure and HLA in healthy donors. Study-wide results and limits: Further analysis, carried out later, found HLA-associated TCR beta chains more clonally expanded than equally common other chains. CMV serostatus was the sole immune exposure data available.

The CDR3 spans 13 residues. The V segment lost 7 bases and the J segment 3 bases; nucleotides outside the gene matches: 3. Looked up from germline, CDR1 is SNHLY and CDR2 is FYNNEI. Note on this clone: Its antigen remains unidentified.

PCR involved 60 Vbeta and 13 Jbeta primers. Clones were sequenced by immunoSEQ multiplex PCR, and TCRdb holds only the in-frame ones, with some missing. This specimen shows under 65,000 clones; the ten leading clones hold around 3.6%. Source material: PBMCs. The chain has TRBV2 and TRBJ1-5; 7 nucleotides agree with TRBD1. The TCR originated in a woman aged 18 to 35 in good health and CMV-seronegative. The CDR3 sequence: CASTGQINQPQHF. CDR3 in DNA: TGTGCCAGCACGGGACAGATCAATCAGCCCCAGCATTTT.